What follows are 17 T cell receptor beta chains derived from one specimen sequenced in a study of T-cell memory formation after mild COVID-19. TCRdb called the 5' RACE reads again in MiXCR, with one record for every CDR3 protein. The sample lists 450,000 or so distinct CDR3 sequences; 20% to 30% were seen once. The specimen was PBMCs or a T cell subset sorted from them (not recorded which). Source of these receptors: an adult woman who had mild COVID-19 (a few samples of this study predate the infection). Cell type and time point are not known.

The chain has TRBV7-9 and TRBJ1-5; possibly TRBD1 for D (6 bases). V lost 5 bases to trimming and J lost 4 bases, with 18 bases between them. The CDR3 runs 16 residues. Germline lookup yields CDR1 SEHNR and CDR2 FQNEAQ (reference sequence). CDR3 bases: TGTGCCAGCAGCCCAGGAGTTACAGGGTTGAATCAGCCCCAGCATTTT. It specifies CASSPGVTGLNQPQHF.

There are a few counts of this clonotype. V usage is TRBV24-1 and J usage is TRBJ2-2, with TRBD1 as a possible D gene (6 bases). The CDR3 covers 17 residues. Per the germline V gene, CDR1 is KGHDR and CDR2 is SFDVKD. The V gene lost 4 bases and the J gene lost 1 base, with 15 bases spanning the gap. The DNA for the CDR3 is TGTGCCACCAGTGACCGAGTACCGGGACAGAACACCGGGGAGCTGTTTTTT. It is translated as CATSDRVPGQNTGELFF.

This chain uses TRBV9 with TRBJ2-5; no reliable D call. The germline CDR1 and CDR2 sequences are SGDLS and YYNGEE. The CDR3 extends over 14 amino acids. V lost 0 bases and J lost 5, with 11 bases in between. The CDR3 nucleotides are TGTGCCAGCAGCGTAGGGGCTAGGGATGAGACCCAGTACTTC. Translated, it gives CASSVGARDETQYF. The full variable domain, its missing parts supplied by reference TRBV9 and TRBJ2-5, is DSGVTQTPKHLITATGQRVTLRCSPRSGDLSVYWYQQSLDQGLQFLIQYYNGEERAKGNILERFSAQQFPDLHSELNLSSLELGDSALYFCASSVGARDETQYFGPGTRLLVL.

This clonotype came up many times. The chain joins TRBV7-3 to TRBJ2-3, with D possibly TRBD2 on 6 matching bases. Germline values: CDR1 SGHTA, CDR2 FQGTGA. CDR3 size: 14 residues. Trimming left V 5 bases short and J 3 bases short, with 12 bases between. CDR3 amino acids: CASSPGLPTDTQYF. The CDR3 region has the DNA TGTGCCAGCAGCCCGGGACTTCCGACAGATACGCAGTATTTT.

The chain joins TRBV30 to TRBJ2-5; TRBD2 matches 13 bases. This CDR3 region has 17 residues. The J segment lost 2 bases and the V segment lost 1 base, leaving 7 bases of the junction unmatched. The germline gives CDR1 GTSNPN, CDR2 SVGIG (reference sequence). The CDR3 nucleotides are TGTGCCTGGAGTGAGGGGACGGGACTAGCGGGACAAGAGACCCAGTACTTC. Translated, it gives CAWSEGTGLAGQETQYF.

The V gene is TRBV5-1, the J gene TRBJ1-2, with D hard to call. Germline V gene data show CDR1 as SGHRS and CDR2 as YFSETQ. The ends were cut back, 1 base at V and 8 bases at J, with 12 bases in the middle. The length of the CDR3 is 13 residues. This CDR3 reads CASSLSGSGGYTF. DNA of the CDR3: TGCGCCAGCAGCTTGTCGGGCTCGGGCGGCTACACCTTC. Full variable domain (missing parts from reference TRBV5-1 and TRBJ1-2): KAGVTQTPRYLIKTRGQQVTLSCSPISGHRSVSWYQQTPGQGLQFLFEYFSETQRNKGNFPGRFSGRQFSNSRSEMNVSTLELGDSALYLCASSLSGSGGYTFGSGTRLTVV.

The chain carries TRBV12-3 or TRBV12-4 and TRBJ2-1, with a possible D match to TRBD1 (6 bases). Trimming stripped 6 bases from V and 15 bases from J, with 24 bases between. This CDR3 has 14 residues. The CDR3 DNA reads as TGTGCCAGCAGCTACGGGATCGGGACAAGAGAGGTGTTCTTC. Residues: CASSYGIGTREVFF.

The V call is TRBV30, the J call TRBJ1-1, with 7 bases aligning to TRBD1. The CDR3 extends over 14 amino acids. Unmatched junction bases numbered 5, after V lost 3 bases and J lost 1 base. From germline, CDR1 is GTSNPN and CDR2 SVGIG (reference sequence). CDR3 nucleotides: TGTGCCTGGAGAAGGGGACAGACGAACACTGAAGCTTTCTTT. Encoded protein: CAWRRGQTNTEAFF.

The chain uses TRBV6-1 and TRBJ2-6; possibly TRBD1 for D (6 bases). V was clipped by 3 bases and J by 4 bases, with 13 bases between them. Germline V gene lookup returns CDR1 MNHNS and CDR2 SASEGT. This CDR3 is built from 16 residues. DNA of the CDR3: TGTGCCAGCAGTGACGTTAGGGGGTCCGGGGCCAACGTCCTGACTTTC. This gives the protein CASSDVRGSGANVLTF.

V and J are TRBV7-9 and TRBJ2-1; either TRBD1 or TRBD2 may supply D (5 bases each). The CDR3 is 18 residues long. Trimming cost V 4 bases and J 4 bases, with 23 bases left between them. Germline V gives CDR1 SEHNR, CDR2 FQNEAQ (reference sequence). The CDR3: CASSSLRFGEGVYNEQFF. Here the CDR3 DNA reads TGTGCCAGCAGCTCCCTAAGGTTCGGGGAAGGGGTATACAATGAGCAGTTCTTC.

CDR3 residues: CASSPSTGPPQTGQYF. CDR3 bases: TGTGCCAGCAGCCCCTCCACAGGGCCCCCGCAAACAGGGCAGTACTTC. This chain uses TRBV7-6 with TRBJ2-7, with a possible D match to TRBD1 (6 bases). From germline, CDR1 is SGHVS and CDR2 FNYEAQ. V was trimmed by 5 bases and J by 9 bases, leaving 26 bases between them. There are 16 residues in the CDR3.

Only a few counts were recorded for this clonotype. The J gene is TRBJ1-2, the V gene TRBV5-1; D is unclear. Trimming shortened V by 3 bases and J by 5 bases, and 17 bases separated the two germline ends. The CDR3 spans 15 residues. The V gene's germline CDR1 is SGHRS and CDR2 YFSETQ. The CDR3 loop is CASSSKSEGDYGYTF. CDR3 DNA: TGCGCCAGCAGCTCCAAGTCGGAGGGAGATTATGGCTACACCTTC.

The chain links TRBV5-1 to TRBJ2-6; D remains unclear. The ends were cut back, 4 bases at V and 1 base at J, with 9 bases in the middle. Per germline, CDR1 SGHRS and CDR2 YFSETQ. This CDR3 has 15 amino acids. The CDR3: CASSGLGSGANVLTF. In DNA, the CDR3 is TGCGCCAGCAGCGGTTTAGGGTCTGGGGCCAACGTCCTGACTTTC. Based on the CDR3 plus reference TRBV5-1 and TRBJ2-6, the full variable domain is KAGVTQTPRYLIKTRGQQVTLSCSPISGHRSVSWYQQTPGQGLQFLFEYFSETQRNKGNFPGRFSGRQFSNSRSEMNVSTLELGDSALYLCASSGLGSGANVLTFGAGSRLTVL.

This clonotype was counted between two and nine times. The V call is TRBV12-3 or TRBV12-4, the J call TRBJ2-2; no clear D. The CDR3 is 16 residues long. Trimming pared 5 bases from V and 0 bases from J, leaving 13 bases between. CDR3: CASSAHGRSNTGELFF. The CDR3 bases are TGTGCCAGCAGTGCCCACGGGCGGTCGAACACCGGGGAGCTGTTTTTT.

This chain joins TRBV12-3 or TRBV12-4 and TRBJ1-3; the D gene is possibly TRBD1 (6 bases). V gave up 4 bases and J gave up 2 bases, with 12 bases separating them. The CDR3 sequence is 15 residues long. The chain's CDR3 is CASSSLQGPGNTIYF. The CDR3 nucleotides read TGTGCCAGCAGTTCCCTCCAGGGGCCTGGAAACACCATATATTTT.

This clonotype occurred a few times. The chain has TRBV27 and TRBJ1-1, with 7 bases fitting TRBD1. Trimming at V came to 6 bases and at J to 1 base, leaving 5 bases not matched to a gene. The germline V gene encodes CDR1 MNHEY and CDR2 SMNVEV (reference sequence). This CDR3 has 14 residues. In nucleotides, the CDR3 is TGTGCCAGCAGAGCCTCAGGGGGGAACACTGAAGCTTTCTTT. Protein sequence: CASRASGGNTEAFF.

CDR3 region: CSARSVGGGYEQYF. CDR3 in DNA: TGCAGTGCTAGATCCGTGGGGGGGGGTTACGAGCAGTACTTC. The V gene is TRBV20-1, the J gene TRBJ2-7, with 7 bases fitting TRBD2. V shed 2 bases, J shed 4 bases, and the junction held 8 bases outside the gene matches. CDR3 size: 14 residues. Germline loops: CDR1 DFQATT, CDR2 SNEGSKA (reference sequence).